This TCR beta chain was identified in a study of T cell repertoires in cytomegalovirus infection. Study-wide results and limits: The cumulative frequency of public TCR beta families distinguished individuals who carried CMV together with the relevant HLA.

The CDR3 is made up of 14 amino acids. The junction had 4 bases not matched to a gene; V was cut back by 2 bases and J by 4 bases. Germline lookup yields CDR1 SGDLS and CDR2 YYNGEE. As to this clonotype: Its antigen is still unknown.

TCRdb reprocessed the reads with MiXCR, giving one entry per CDR3 protein. This sample has some 800,000 distinct CDR3 sequences, with about 30% found just once. The sequence came from a human donor in good health (CMV status not recorded). Some clones in this sample may be carry-over from other donors' samples. The chain links TRBV9 to TRBJ1-2, with TRBD1 matching over 8 bases. The sample here was cultured CD8+ T cells from PBMCs, taken from culture after CMV antigen stimulation. CDR3 coding DNA: TGTGCCAGCAGCGTTGCGGACAGGGTCTATGGCTACACCTTC. Its translation: CASSVADRVYGYTF.